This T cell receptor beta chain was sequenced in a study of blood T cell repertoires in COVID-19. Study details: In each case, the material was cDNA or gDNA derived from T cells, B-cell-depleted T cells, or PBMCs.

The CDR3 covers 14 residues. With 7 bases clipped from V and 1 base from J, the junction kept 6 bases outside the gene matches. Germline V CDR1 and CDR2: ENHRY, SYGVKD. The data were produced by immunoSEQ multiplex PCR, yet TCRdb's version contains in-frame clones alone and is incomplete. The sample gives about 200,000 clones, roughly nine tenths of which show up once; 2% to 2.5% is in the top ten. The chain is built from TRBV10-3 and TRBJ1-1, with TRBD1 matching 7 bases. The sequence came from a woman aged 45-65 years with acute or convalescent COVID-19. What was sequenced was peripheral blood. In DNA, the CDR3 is TGTGCCATCAACCCAACAGGGGCGAACACTGAAGCTTTCTTT. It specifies CAINPTGANTEAFF.